These T cell receptor beta chains were read from a single sample in a study of CD8+ T cells in alopecia areata. Only in-frame clones appear in the TCRdb table, and some are missing; sequencing was by immunoSEQ multiplex PCR. The sample consists of about 98,000 clones, about 45% of them appearing once. Sequencing was performed on CD4+ T cells sorted from blood. These TCRs come from a human donor with alopecia areata. Both conserved end residues are part of each CDR3. D genes are given only for firm matches. Some rows mark clone size as missing; the rest say once, few, many or name a class of expanded clone.

abundance	j_gene	v_gene	d_gene	CDR3nt	CDR3aa
few	TRBJ1-2	TRBV5-6	NA	TGTGCCAGCAGCGGAGGATGGTACAGGAATAACTATGGCTACACCTTC	CASSGGWYRNNYGYTF
NA	TRBJ2-3	TRBV15	TRBD2	TGTGCCACCAGCAGACAGCGGGAGCCCACAGATACGCAGTATTTT	CATSRQREPTDTQYF
few	TRBJ2-5	TRBV2	NA	TGTGCCAGCAGTAAGCACGAGGGTGAGACCCAGTACTTC	CASSKHEGETQYF
NA	TRBJ1-5	TRBV5-6	NA	TGTGCCAGCATCTACCTGAGGCAGGGCGGCAATCAGCCCCAGCATTTT	CASIYLRQGGNQPQHF
NA	TRBJ2-1	TRBV5-1	NA	TGCGCCAGCAGCTTGGGTCAGGCGAACAATGAGCAGTTCTTC	CASSLGQANNEQFF
NA	TRBJ2-1	TRBV29-1	TRBD2	TGCAGCATCTTGTGGCGGGGGGGCTCCTACAATGAGCAGTTCTTC	CSILWRGGSYNEQFF
NA	TRBJ2-1	TRBV7-2	TRBD1	TGTGCCAGCAGCTTAGGGGGGACAGGTCATGAGCAGTTCTTC	CASSLGGTGHEQFF
once	TRBJ1-1	TRBV29-1	NA	TGCAGCGTTTGCGGGAACATGAACACTGAAGCTTTCTTT	CSVCGNMNTEAFF
NA	TRBJ2-2	TRBV25-1	TRBD2	TGTGCCAGCAGGCGAACGCGGGAGACCGGGGAGCTGTTTTTT	CASRRTRETGELFF
few	TRBJ2-1	TRBV30	NA	TGTGCCTGGAGGGTTAGCGGCCAAGAGCAGTTCTTC	CAWRVSGQEQFF
NA	TRBJ2-6	TRBV29-1	NA	TGCAGCGTGGCAGGGGTGGGAGGTTCTGGGGCCAACGTCCTGACTTTC	CSVAGVGGSGANVLTF
once	TRBJ1-1	TRBV5-6	NA	TGTGCCAGCAGCTTGGATGCGGGGGTAGTACGAACTGAAGCTTTCTTT	CASSLDAGVVRTEAFF
NA	TRBJ2-7	TRBV29-1	TRBD1	TGCAGCGTTTCTCACAGGGGACGCAGGTACTTC	CSVSHRGRRYF
few	TRBJ1-2	TRBV28	NA	TGTGCCAGCAGTTTCGGGGGTAACTATGGCTACACCTTC	CASSFGGNYGYTF
few	TRBJ1-4	TRBV7-6	NA	TGTGCCAGCAGCAAAGGACGGTCTAATGAAAAACTGTTTTTT	CASSKGRSNEKLFF
NA	TRBJ2-7	TRBV29-1	TRBD1	TGCAGCGTCGGGCGGACAGGGAGCTCCTACGAGCAGTACTTC	CSVGRTGSSYEQYF
once	TRBJ2-5	TRBV30	NA	TGTGCCTGGAGTCAGGCCTACCAAGAGACCCAGTACTTC	CAWSQAYQETQYF
NA	TRBJ2-4	TRBV4-2	NA	TGTGCCAGCAGCCAAGGTCCTGAGGACATTCAGTACTTC	CASSQGPEDIQYF
NA	TRBJ2-7	TRBV7-9	TRBD1	TGTGCCAGCAGCTTAGCGGGACAGGTAAACGAGCAGTACTTC	CASSLAGQVNEQYF
few	TRBJ1-6	TRBV28	NA	TGTGCCAGCAGTCCAAGCGGGGCCTATAATTCACCCCTCCACTTT	CASSPSGAYNSPLHF
NA	TRBJ2-7	TRBV6-5	NA	TGTGCCAGCAGCCAGCGTGACGAGCAGTACTTC	CASSQRDEQYF
few	TRBJ2-1	TRBV28	NA	TGTGCCAGCAGTTTGTCCGGCAATGAGCAGTTCTTC	CASSLSGNEQFF
NA	TRBJ2-4	TRBV30	NA	TGTGCCTGGAGTATAAAGTATGCGGACATTCAGTACTTC	CAWSIKYADIQYF
NA	TRBJ2-1	TRBV29-1	TRBD2	TGCAGCTTTAGCGGGAGTCGATACAATGAGCAGTTCTTC	CSFSGSRYNEQFF
NA	TRBJ2-3	TRBV28	NA	TGTGCCAGCACCACTTCAGATACGCAGTATTTT	CASTTSDTQYF
NA	TRBJ1-1	TRBV6-6	NA	TGTGCCAGCAGCATCTTAGGCAGCACTGAAGCTTTCTTT	CASSILGSTEAFF
NA	TRBJ2-6	TRBV28	TRBD2	TGTGCCAGCAGTCTCTCCCGACACGGGGGGGCTGGGGCCAACGTCCTGACTTTC	CASSLSRHGGAGANVLTF
NA	TRBJ2-1	TRBV28	TRBD1	TGTGCCAGCATGGGACAGGGCCCCAATGAGCAGTTCTTC	CASMGQGPNEQFF
few	TRBJ2-5	TRBV29-1	NA	TGCAGCGTCAAAGCGGTTCTCCAAGAGACCCAGTACTTC	CSVKAVLQETQYF
NA	TRBJ2-1	TRBV18	NA	TGTGCCAGCTCAGCCCCTGGGCTCAGCTCCTACAATGAGCAGTTCTTC	CASSAPGLSSYNEQFF
NA	TRBJ1-1	TRBV20-1	NA	TGCAGTGCCCAACTCCAGGGAAGCGCTTTCTTT	CSAQLQGSAFF
NA	TRBJ2-3	TRBV30	TRBD2	TGTGCCTGGCGGGCGGGGGGCACAGATACGCAGTATTTT	CAWRAGGTDTQYF
few	TRBJ2-5	TRBV11-1	TRBD2	TGTGCCAGCAGCTTAGGACTCGGGCGGGGGGAGACCCAGTACTTC	CASSLGLGRGETQYF
NA	TRBJ2-3	TRBV2	NA	TGTGCCAGCAGACGTTTGGATACGCAGTATTTT	CASRRLDTQYF
NA	TRBJ2-7	TRBV14	NA	TGTGCCAGCAGCCAAGGGATGGCGGATAAGTACTTC	CASSQGMADKYF
NA	TRBJ1-1	TRBV29-1	NA	TGCAGCGTTGATTCGCCGGAAAACACTGAAGCTTTCTTT	CSVDSPENTEAFF
once	TRBJ2-3	TRBV9	NA	TGTGCCAGCAGCGTAAGCGGCCCAGATACGCAGTATTTT	CASSVSGPDTQYF
few	TRBJ2-5	TRBV2	TRBD1	TGTGCCAGCAGTCTTGACAGGGGAGAGACCCAGTACTTC	CASSLDRGETQYF
NA	TRBJ1-1	TRBV18	NA	TGTGCCAGCTCACAGGGTCTGGACACTGAAGCTTTCTTT	CASSQGLDTEAFF
few	TRBJ2-1	TRBV4-3	NA	TGCGCCAGCAGCCAAGCCTTGATGACTCCGAATGAGCAGTTCTTC	CASSQALMTPNEQFF
NA	TRBJ2-3	TRBV30	NA	TGTGCCTCCAGAAGGGGTTTCTCCACAGATACGCAGTATTTT	CASRRGFSTDTQYF
NA	TRBJ1-1	TRBV29-1	NA	TGCAGCGTGAGGGGTAGGATGAACACTGAAGCTTTCTTT	CSVRGRMNTEAFF
NA	TRBJ2-3	TRBV29-1	TRBD2	TGCAGCGTTTTAGCGGGGGGGTGGGCAGATACGCAGTATTTT	CSVLAGGWADTQYF
few	TRBJ2-5	TRBV6-1	TRBD1	TGTGCCAGCACCGCCGGGACAGGGGTCGAGACCCAGTACTTC	CASTAGTGVETQYF
few	TRBJ1-1	TRBV2	NA	TGTGCCAGCAGTGACGGTACAGAAGCTTTCTTT	CASSDGTEAFF